Reported below is one T cell receptor beta chain. Its target is not known. The data belong to a study of Graves' ophthalmopathy and Graves' hyperthyroidism. The TCR beta CDR3 regions underwent amplification from RNA transcripts. RT-PCR was first run with HTBI primers, then multiplex PCR in a second round. TCRdb called the multiplex PCR reads again in MiXCR, with one record for every CDR3 protein. The sample has 240,000 or so distinct CDR3 sequences; 45% are singletons. CDR3 length: 11 residues. Germline CDR1 MNHEY, CDR2 SVGAGI. The V gene lost 8 bases and the J gene lost 10 bases, with 14 bases spanning the gap. Broader study findings: Blood was where most expanded thyroid clonotypes above 0.001 frequency also turned up.

This clonotype was sampled from an adult man with Graves' ophthalmopathy. The V and J genes are TRBV6-5 and TRBJ1-1; tentatively, D is TRBD1 (6 bases). Sequencing used peripheral blood. The CDR3 loop reads CASEGVGRAFF. The CDR3 region has the DNA TGTGCCAGCGAGGGGGTCGGGAGAGCTTTCTTT.